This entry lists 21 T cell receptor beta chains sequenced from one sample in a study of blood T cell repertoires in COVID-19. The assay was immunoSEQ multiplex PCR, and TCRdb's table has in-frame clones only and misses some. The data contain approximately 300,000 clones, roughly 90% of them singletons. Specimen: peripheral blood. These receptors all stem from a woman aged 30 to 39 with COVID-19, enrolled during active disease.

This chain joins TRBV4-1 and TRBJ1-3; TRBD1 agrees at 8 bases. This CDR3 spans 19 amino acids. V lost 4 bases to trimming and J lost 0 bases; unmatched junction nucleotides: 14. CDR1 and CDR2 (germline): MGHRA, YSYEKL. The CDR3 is CASSLTRSGTGPSGNTIYF. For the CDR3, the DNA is TGCGCCAGCAGCCTAACGCGATCCGGGACAGGTCCCTCTGGAAACACCATATATTTT.

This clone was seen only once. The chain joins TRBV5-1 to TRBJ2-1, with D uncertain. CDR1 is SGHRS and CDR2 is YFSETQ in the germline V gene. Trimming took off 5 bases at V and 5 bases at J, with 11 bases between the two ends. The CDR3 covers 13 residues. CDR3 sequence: CASRRGTNNEQFF. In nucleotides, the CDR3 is TGCGCCAGCAGACGAGGTACGAACAATGAGCAGTTCTTC.

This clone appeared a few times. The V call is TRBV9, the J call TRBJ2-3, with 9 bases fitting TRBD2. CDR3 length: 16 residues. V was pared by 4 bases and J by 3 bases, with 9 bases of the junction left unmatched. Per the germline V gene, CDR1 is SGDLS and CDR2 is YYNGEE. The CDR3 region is CASSLHSGRTTDTQYF. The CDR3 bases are TGTGCCAGCAGCCTCCATAGCGGGAGAACGACAGATACGCAGTATTTT.

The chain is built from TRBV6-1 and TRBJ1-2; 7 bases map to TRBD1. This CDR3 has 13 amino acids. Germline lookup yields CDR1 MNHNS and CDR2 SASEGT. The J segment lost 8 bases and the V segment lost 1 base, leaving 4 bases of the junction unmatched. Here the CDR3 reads CASSEVRQGGYTF. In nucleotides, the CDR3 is TGTGCCAGCAGTGAAGTTCGACAGGGCGGCTACACCTTC.

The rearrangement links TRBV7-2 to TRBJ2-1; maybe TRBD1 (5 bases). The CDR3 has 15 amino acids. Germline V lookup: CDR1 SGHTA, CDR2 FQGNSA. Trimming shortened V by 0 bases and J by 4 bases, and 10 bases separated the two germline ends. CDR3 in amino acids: CASSLASQGYNEQFF. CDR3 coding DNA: TGTGCCAGCAGCTTAGCCTCCCAGGGTTACAATGAGCAGTTCTTC.

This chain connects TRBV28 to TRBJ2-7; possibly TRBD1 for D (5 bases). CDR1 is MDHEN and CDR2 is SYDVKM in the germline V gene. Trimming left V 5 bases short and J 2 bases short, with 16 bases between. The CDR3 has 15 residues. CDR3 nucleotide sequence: TGTGCCAGCAGTCTCATGGCAGGGTCAGCCTACGAGCAGTACTTC. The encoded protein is CASSLMAGSAYEQYF.

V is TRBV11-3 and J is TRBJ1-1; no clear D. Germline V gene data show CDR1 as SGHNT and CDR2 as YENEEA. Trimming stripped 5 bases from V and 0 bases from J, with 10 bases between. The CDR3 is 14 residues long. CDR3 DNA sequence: TGTGCCAGCAGCGCTACTCCCATGAACACTGAAGCTTTCTTT. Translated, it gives CASSATPMNTEAFF.

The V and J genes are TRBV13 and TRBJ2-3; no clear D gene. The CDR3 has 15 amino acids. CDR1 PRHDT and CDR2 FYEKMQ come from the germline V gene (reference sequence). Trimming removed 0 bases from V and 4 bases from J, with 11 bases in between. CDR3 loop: CASSLGLVWPDTQYF. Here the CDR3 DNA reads TGTGCCAGCAGCTTAGGCCTAGTGTGGCCAGATACGCAGTATTTT.

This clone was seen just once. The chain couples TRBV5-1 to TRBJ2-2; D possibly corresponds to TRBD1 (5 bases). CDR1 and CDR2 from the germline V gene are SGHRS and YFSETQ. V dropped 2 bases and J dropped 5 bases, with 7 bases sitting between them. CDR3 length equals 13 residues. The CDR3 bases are TGCGCCAGCAGCTTTCAGGGAACCGGGGAGCTGTTTTTT. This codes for CASSFQGTGELFF. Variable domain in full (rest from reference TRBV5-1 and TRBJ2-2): KAGVTQTPRYLIKTRGQQVTLSCSPISGHRSVSWYQQTPGQGLQFLFEYFSETQRNKGNFPGRFSGRQFSNSRSEMNVSTLELGDSALYLCASSFQGTGELFFGEGSRLTVL.

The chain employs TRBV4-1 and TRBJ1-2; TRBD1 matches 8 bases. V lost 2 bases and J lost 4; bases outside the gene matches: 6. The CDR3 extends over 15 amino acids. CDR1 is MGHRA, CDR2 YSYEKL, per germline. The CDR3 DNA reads TGCGCCAGCAGCCAACCTGACAGGGGCCGCTATGGCTACACCTTC. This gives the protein CASSQPDRGRYGYTF.

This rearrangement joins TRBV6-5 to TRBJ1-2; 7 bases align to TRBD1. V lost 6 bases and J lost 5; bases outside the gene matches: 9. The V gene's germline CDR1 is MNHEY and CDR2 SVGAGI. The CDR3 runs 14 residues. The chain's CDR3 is CASRFGTAVYGYTF. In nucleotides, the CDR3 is TGTGCCAGCAGATTTGGGACAGCCGTATATGGCTACACCTTC.

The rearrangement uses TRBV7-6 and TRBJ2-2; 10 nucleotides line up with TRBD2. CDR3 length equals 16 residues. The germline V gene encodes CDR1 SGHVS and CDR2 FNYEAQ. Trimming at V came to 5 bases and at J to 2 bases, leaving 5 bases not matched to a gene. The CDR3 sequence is CASSPWTSGNTGELFF. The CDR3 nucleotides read TGTGCCAGCAGCCCCTGGACTAGCGGCAACACCGGGGAGCTGTTTTTT. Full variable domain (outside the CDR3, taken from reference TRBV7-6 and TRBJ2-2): GAGVSQSPRYKVTKRGQDVALRCDPISGHVSLYWYRQALGQGPEFLTYFNYEAQQDKSGLPNDRFSAERPEGSISTLTIQRTEQRDSAMYRCASSPWTSGNTGELFFGEGSRLTVL.

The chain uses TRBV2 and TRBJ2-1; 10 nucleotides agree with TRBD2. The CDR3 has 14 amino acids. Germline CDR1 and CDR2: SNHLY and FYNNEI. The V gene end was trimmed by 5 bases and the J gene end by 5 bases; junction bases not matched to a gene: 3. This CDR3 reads CASSTSGTDNEQFF. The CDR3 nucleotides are TGTGCCAGCAGTACTAGCGGGACCGACAATGAGCAGTTCTTC.

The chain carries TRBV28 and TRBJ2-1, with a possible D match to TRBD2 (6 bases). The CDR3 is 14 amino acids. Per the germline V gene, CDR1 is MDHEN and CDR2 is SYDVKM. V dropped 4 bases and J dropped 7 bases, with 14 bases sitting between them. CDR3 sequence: CASSSHGSSNEQFF. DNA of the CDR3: TGTGCCAGCAGTTCCCACGGGAGTTCAAATGAGCAGTTCTTC. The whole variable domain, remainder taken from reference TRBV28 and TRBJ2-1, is DVKVTQSSRYLVKRTGEKVFLECVQDMDHENMFWYRQDPGLGLRLIYFSYDVKMKEKGDIPEGYSVSREKKERFSLILESASTNQTSMYLCASSSHGSSNEQFFGPGTRLTVL.

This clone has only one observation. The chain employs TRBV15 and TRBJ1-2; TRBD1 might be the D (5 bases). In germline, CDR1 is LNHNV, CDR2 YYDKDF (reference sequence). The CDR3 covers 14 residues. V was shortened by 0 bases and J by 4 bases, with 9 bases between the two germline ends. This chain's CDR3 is CATSREQGSYGYTF. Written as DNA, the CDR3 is TGTGCCACCAGCAGAGAGCAGGGCTCCTATGGCTACACCTTC. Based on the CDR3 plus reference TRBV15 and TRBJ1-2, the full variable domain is DAMVIQNPRYQVTQFGKPVTLSCSQTLNHNVMYWYQQKSSQAPKLLFHYYDKDFNNEADTPDNFQSRRPNTSFCFLDIRSPGLGDTAMYLCATSREQGSYGYTFGSGTRLTVV.

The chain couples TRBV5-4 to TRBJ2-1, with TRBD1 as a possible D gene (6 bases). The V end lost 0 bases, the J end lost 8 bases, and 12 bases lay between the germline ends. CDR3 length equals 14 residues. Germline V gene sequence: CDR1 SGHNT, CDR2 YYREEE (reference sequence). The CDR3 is CASSLEGVRDEQFF. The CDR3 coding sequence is TGTGCCAGCAGCTTGGAGGGGGTGAGAGATGAGCAGTTCTTC.

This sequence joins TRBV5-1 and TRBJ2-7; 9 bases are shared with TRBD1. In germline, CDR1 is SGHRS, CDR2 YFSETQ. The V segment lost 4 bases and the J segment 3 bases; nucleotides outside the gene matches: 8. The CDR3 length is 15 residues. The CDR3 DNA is TGCGCCAGCAGCGATGGGACAGGGCAAGGCTACGAGCAGTACTTC. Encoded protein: CASSDGTGQGYEQYF.

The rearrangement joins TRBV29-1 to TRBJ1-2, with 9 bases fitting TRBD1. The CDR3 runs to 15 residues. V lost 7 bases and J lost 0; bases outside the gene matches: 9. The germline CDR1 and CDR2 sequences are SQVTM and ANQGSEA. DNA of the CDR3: TGCAGCGCTCGGGAGGGACAGGGCTCTAACTATGGCTACACCTTC. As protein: CSAREGQGSNYGYTF.

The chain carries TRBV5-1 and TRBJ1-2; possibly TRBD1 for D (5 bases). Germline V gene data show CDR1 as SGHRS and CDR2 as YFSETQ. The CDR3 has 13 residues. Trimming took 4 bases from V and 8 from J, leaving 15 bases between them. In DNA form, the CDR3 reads TGCGCCAGCAGCACCTCAGGGCCAGGAGGCTACACCTTC. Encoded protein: CASSTSGPGGYTF.

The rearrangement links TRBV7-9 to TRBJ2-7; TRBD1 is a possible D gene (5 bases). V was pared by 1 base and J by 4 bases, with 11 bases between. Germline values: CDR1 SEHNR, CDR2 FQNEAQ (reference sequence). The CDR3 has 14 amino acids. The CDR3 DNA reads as TGTGCCAGCAGCTTAGTTCCAGGGTCTTACGAGCAGTACTTC. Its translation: CASSLVPGSYEQYF.

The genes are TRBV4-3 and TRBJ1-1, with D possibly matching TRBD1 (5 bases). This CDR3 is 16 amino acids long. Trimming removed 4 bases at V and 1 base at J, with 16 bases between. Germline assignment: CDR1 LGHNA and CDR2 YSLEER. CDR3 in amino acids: CASSPNNRRGNTEAFF. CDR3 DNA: TGCGCCAGCAGCCCCAACAACCGGAGGGGGAACACTGAAGCTTTCTTT.